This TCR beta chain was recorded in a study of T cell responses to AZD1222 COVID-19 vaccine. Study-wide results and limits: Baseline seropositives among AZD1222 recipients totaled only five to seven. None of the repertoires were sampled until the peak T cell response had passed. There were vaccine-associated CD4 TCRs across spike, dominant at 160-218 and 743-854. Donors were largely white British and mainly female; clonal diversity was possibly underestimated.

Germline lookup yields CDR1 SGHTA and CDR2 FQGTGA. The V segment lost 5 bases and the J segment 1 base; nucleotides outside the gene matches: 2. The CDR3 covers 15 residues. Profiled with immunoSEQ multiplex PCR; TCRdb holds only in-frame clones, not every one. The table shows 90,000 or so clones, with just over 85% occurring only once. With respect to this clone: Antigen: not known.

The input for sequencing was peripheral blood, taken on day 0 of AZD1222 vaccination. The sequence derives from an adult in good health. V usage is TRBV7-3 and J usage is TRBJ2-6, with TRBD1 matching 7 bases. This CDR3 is CASSQTGSGANVLTF. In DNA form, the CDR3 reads TGTGCCAGCAGCCAGACAGGGTCTGGGGCCAACGTCCTGACTTTC. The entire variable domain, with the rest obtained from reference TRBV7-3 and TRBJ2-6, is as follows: GAGVSQTPSNKVTEKGKYVELRCDPISGHTALYWYRQSLGQGPEFLIYFQGTGAADDSGLPNDRFFAVRPEGSVSTLKIQRTERGDSAVYLCASSQTGSGANVLTFGAGSRLTVL.